Following are 26 T cell receptor beta chains from one sample sequenced in a study of blood T cell repertoires in COVID-19. Method: immunoSEQ multiplex PCR; TCRdb's copy keeps in-frame clones and lacks some. Seen here are around 160,000 clones, over 75% observed once, and the top ten hold 10% to 15%. The sequenced material came from peripheral blood. The receptor source for this set is a man aged 60 to 75 with active or convalescent COVID-19.

CDR3 residues: CASSEVGGAPYEQYF. CDR3 in DNA: TGTGCCAGCAGTGAAGTCGGGGGGGCTCCCTACGAGCAGTACTTC. This chain links TRBV6-1 with TRBJ2-7; 8 bases line up with TRBD2. Per the germline V gene, CDR1 is MNHNS and CDR2 is SASEGT. The CDR3 sequence is 15 residues long. J lost 2 bases, V lost 1 base, and 4 bases had no gene match.

Written as DNA, the CDR3 is TGTGCCAGTAGAGGGACTAGCTCCTACAATGAGCAGTTCTTC. Translated: CASRGTSSYNEQFF. The gene calls are TRBV19 and TRBJ2-1, with 8 bases fitting TRBD2. V gave up 6 bases and J gave up 0 bases; unmatched junction bases: 1. Germline-derived CDR1 and CDR2 are LNHDA and SQIVND (reference sequence). CDR3 length: 14 amino acids.

V is TRBV7-8 and J is TRBJ2-7, with 7 bases identical to TRBD1. Germline V gene sequence: CDR1 SGHVS, CDR2 FQNEAQ. Losses at the gene ends were 2 bases for V and 2 bases for J; bases not matched to a gene: 6. The CDR3 runs 15 residues. The CDR3 DNA follows: TGTGCCAGCAGCTTAAGGACAGGTCGAACCTACGAGCAGTACTTC. Its translation is CASSLRTGRTYEQYF.

In DNA form, the CDR3 reads TGTGCCACCAGCAGGGCCGGGACGGGGGGGGACATTCAGTACTTC. Its protein product is CATSRAGTGGDIQYF. This sequence joins TRBV15 and TRBJ2-4; TRBD2 matches at 8 bases. The CDR3 sequence is 15 residues long. J lost 8 bases, V lost 3 bases, and 9 bases had no gene match. CDR1 and CDR2 (germline): LNHNV, YYDKDF (reference sequence). Full variable domain (outside the CDR3, taken from reference TRBV15 and TRBJ2-4): DAMVIQNPRYQVTQFGKPVTLSCSQTLNHNVMYWYQQKSSQAPKLLFHYYDKDFNNEADTPDNFQSRRPNTSFCFLDIRSPGLGDTAMYLCATSRAGTGGDIQYFGAGTRLSVL.

V usage is TRBV7-8 and J usage is TRBJ1-1, with D hard to call. Germline loops: CDR1 SGHVS, CDR2 FQNEAQ. The germline V and J ends were trimmed by 6 bases and 0 bases, with 8 bases remaining between them. The CDR3 is 13 amino acids. CDR3: CASSPILNTEAFF. CDR3 in DNA: TGTGCCAGCAGTCCTATTTTGAACACTGAAGCTTTCTTT.

The chain joins TRBV6-5 to TRBJ1-1; TRBD1 matches 11 bases. Trimming removed 6 bases from V and 1 base from J; junction bases left unmatched: 4. Germline lookup yields CDR1 MNHEY and CDR2 SVGAGI. The CDR3 has 15 residues. The CDR3 is CASRPGQGANTEAFF. The CDR3 DNA sequence: TGTGCCAGCAGACCCGGACAGGGGGCGAACACTGAAGCTTTCTTT.

This clone was seen a handful of times. V and J are TRBV11-1 and TRBJ2-5; 9 bases align to TRBD2. V lost 3 bases and J lost 2; bases outside the gene matches: 1. CDR1 and CDR2 from the germline V gene are SGHAT and FQDESV (reference sequence). The CDR3 totals 14 residues. CDR3 bases: TGTGCCAGCAGCTTGGCGGGAGGGCAAGAGACCCAGTACTTC. Its protein is CASSLAGGQETQYF.

This clone was counted once. This chain connects TRBV13 to TRBJ1-1, with D hard to call. Trimming removed 5 bases at V and 0 bases at J, with 13 bases between. This CDR3 region has 15 residues. CDR1 and CDR2 from the germline V gene are PRHDT and FYEKMQ (reference sequence). CDR3 in amino acids: CASSVGETMNTEAFF. As DNA, the CDR3 is TGTGCCAGCAGCGTCGGAGAGACCATGAACACTGAAGCTTTCTTT.

V and J are TRBV19 and TRBJ2-3; 10 bases fit TRBD1. The V segment lost 6 bases and the J segment 5 bases; nucleotides outside the gene matches: 5. From germline, CDR1 is LNHDA and CDR2 SQIVND (reference sequence). The CDR3 is 14 amino acids. The CDR3 loop reads CASSRDRGGDTQYF. The DNA of the CDR3 is TGTGCCAGTAGCCGGGACAGGGGTGGAGATACGCAGTATTTT.

The chain joins TRBV28 to TRBJ1-2, with 7 bases aligning to TRBD1. The trim removed 2 bases at V and 3 bases at J, leaving 6 bases unmatched. This CDR3 is built from 15 residues. Germline CDR1 is MDHEN and CDR2 is SYDVKM. In DNA form, the CDR3 reads TGTGCCAGCAGTTTAGGCAGGGGGTTGTACTATGGCTACACCTTC. Translation: CASSLGRGLYYGYTF.

The chain carries TRBV19 and TRBJ2-2; 8 bases map to TRBD2. The CDR3 has 14 residues. V shed 7 bases, J shed 2 bases, and the junction held 3 bases outside the gene matches. Germline CDR1 and CDR2: LNHDA and SQIVND (reference sequence). CDR3 sequence: CASKLAVNTGELFF. The CDR3 nucleotides read TGTGCCAGTAAACTAGCGGTAAACACCGGGGAGCTGTTTTTT. The whole variable domain, remainder taken from reference TRBV19 and TRBJ2-2, is DGGITQSPKYLFRKEGQNVTLSCEQNLNHDAMYWYRQDPGQGLRLIYYSQIVNDFQKGDIAEGYSVSREKKESFPLTVTSAQKNPTAFYLCASKLAVNTGELFFGEGSRLTVL.

This clone has only a few counts. The sample carries other DNA sequences with the same CDR3. This chain links TRBV7-2 with TRBJ2-7, with 7 bases fitting TRBD1. Germline V CDR1 and CDR2: SGHTA, FQGNSA. The CDR3 has 13 amino acids. J gave up 4 bases and V 6 bases, and 6 bases lay outside the gene matches. The CDR3 nucleotides read TGTGCCAGCAGTACTAACAGGGGATACGAGCAGTACTTC. Encoded protein: CASSTNRGYEQYF.

For the CDR3, the DNA is TGTGCCAGCAGTTTAAGTGGACAGGGGCCCGAGCAGTACTTC. Translated: CASSLSGQGPEQYF. The chain links TRBV28 to TRBJ2-7, with 9 bases lining up with TRBD1. Germline V gene data show CDR1 as MDHEN and CDR2 as SYDVKM. This CDR3 is 14 amino acids long. V lost 2 bases and J lost 6; bases outside the gene matches: 5. Supplemented by reference TRBV28 and TRBJ2-7, the full variable domain reads DVKVTQSSRYLVKRTGEKVFLECVQDMDHENMFWYRQDPGLGLRLIYFSYDVKMKEKGDIPEGYSVSREKKERFSLILESASTNQTSMYLCASSLSGQGPEQYFGPGTRLTVT.

The rearrangement joins TRBV2 to TRBJ2-5, with 14 bases fitting TRBD2. The germline CDR1 and CDR2 sequences are SNHLY and FYNNEI. V shed 9 bases, J shed 5 bases, and the junction held 11 bases outside the gene matches. This CDR3 region has 16 residues. Here the CDR3 DNA reads TGTGCCAGTGGCCCCCGACTAGCGGGAGGGGCCGAGACCCAGTACTTC. Translation gives CASGPRLAGGAETQYF. The full variable domain, rest sourced from reference TRBV2 and TRBJ2-5, is EPEVTQTPSHQVTQMGQEVILRCVPISNHLYFYWYRQILGQKVEFLVSFYNNEISEKSEIFDDQFSVERPDGSNFTLKIRSTKLEDSAMYFCASGPRLAGGAETQYFGPGTRLLVL.

This chain uses TRBV5-4 with TRBJ2-1; 10 bases map to TRBD2. Trimming cost V 0 bases and J 4 bases; bases outside gene matches: 7. This CDR3 contains 17 residues. Germline assignment: CDR1 SGHNT and CDR2 YYREEE (reference sequence). The CDR3 DNA reads as TGTGCCAGCAGCTTGGCGTCTAGCGGGAGAGCATACAATGAGCAGTTCTTC. It yields the protein CASSLASSGRAYNEQFF.

The genes are TRBV29-1 and TRBJ1-5; D possibly corresponds to TRBD1 (5 bases). V was trimmed by 4 bases and J by 5 bases, leaving 15 bases between them. The CDR3 covers 14 residues. Germline V gene sequence: CDR1 SQVTM, CDR2 ANQGSEA. CDR3 sequence reads: CSVGGTSSDQPQHF. The CDR3 coding sequence is TGCAGCGTTGGTGGGACTAGCTCCGATCAGCCCCAGCATTTT.

CDR3 in DNA: TGTGCCAGCAGCTCCGGGACAGGGGTCCCCTACGAGCAGTACTTC. Residues: CASSSGTGVPYEQYF. The gene calls are TRBV11-3 and TRBJ2-7; 10 bases align to TRBD1. The CDR3 totals 15 residues. Germline trimming cut 4 bases from V and 2 bases from J; bases unmatched to any gene: 5. CDR1 is SGHNT, CDR2 YENEEA, per germline.

This chain uses TRBV5-1 with TRBJ2-6; D perhaps matches TRBD1 (6 bases). The CDR3 extends over 17 amino acids. V shed 4 bases and J shed 0 bases, with 14 bases lying between them. Germline CDR1 reads SGHRS; CDR2 reads YFSETQ. CDR3 sequence (DNA): TGCGCCAGCAGCGATACCGACAGGAACTCTGGGGCCAACGTCCTGACTTTC. This encodes CASSDTDRNSGANVLTF.

This chain connects TRBV7-3 to TRBJ2-1, with 8 bases matching TRBD1. The germline CDR1 and CDR2 sequences are SGHTA and FQGTGA. The CDR3 length is 15 residues. Losses at the gene ends were 3 bases for V and 7 bases for J; bases not matched to a gene: 8. The CDR3 here is CASSLMRGDRNEQFF. The DNA of the CDR3 is TGTGCCAGCAGCTTGATGAGGGGGGACAGGAATGAGCAGTTCTTC.

V usage is TRBV2 and J usage is TRBJ2-1; TRBD2 might be the D (6 bases). Trimming pared 8 bases from V and 5 bases from J, leaving 16 bases between. Germline loops: CDR1 SNHLY, CDR2 FYNNEI. This CDR3 spans 14 amino acids. This chain's CDR3 is CASELAGTHNEQFF. The CDR3 nucleotides read TGTGCCAGCGAGCTGGCGGGAACCCACAATGAGCAGTTCTTC.

This CDR3 is CASSDIGRGRRDEKLFF. The CDR3, as DNA: TGTGCCAGCAGTGACATCGGCAGGGGGCGGAGAGATGAAAAACTGTTTTTT. This rearrangement joins TRBV6-4 to TRBJ1-4; 8 nucleotides line up with TRBD1. The junction had 11 bases not matched to a gene; V was cut back by 2 bases and J by 6 bases. The CDR3 totals 17 residues. Germline values: CDR1 MRHNA, CDR2 SNTAGT.

The chain links TRBV6-5 to TRBJ2-7, with a tentative D call TRBD1 (6 bases). V dropped 5 bases and J dropped 0 bases, with 8 bases sitting between them. CDR3 length: 13 amino acids. Germline V gene lookup returns CDR1 MNHEY and CDR2 SVGAGI. The CDR3, as DNA: TGTGCCAGCAGTCAGGGGCCCTCCTACGAGCAGTACTTC. This gives the protein CASSQGPSYEQYF.

This sequence joins TRBV28 and TRBJ1-1; D gene unclear. Trimming cost V 5 bases and J 4 bases, with 17 bases left between them. The CDR3 loop spans 15 amino acids. Germline CDR1 MDHEN, CDR2 SYDVKM. The CDR3 DNA sequence: TGTGCCAGCAGTCCGGTCCGTAGTGGAGGCACTGAAGCTTTCTTT. Translation: CASSPVRSGGTEAFF.

The chain employs TRBV5-1 and TRBJ1-3; 10 positions match TRBD1. The germline V gene has CDR1 SGHRS and CDR2 YFSETQ. The CDR3 covers 16 residues. J gave up 3 bases and V 5 bases, and 8 bases lay outside the gene matches. CDR3 bases: TGCGCCAGCAGTAATCGACAGGGGGCTGGTGGAAACACCATATATTTT. It yields the protein CASSNRQGAGGNTIYF.

The CDR3 here is CASSRRALTQGNYGYTF. In nucleotides, the CDR3 is TGTGCCAGCAGCCGTCGAGCCCTTACACAGGGTAACTATGGCTACACCTTC. The rearrangement links TRBV3-1 (or the pseudogene TRBV3-2) to TRBJ1-2; D is perhaps TRBD1 (6 bases). This CDR3 comprises 17 residues. With 4 bases removed from V and 1 base from J, the gap between germline ends came to 19 bases. Germline CDR1 is LGHDT and CDR2 is YNNKEL (reference sequence).

The rearrangement uses TRBV13 and TRBJ1-5; D gene uncertain. Germline V gene sequence: CDR1 PRHDT, CDR2 FYEKMQ (reference sequence). Trimming took off 0 bases at V and 5 bases at J, with 8 bases between the two ends. The CDR3 extends over 14 amino acids. The CDR3 is CASSLGPGDQPQHF. The CDR3 nucleotides are TGTGCCAGCAGCTTAGGTCCCGGGGATCAGCCCCAGCATTTT.